The 30 T cell receptor beta chains reported below all come from one sample, sequenced in a study of cytomegalovirus exposure and HLA in healthy donors. Assay used: immunoSEQ multiplex PCR; TCRdb lists only in-frame clones, some missing. The sample lists about 140,000 clones; about 91% were seen once. The sample comprised PBMCs. The receptors come from a woman aged 18-29 years in good health and CMV-seropositive.

A single count supports this clone. The gene calls are TRBV11-1 and TRBJ2-7; 8 nucleotides line up with TRBD1. J gave up 1 base and V 7 bases, and 3 bases lay outside the gene matches. The germline V gene encodes CDR1 SGHAT and CDR2 FQDESV (reference sequence). The CDR3 is 13 amino acids. CDR3 region: CASTGDRSYEQYF. CDR3 coding DNA: TGTGCCAGCACCGGGGACAGGTCCTACGAGCAGTACTTC.

The CDR3 protein is CASSFGQRNTEAFF. Written as DNA, the CDR3 is TGTGCCAGCAGCTTCGGACAGAGGAACACTGAAGCTTTCTTT. The chain carries TRBV11-2 and TRBJ1-1, with D possibly matching TRBD1 (6 bases). CDR3 length: 14 residues. The germline CDR1 and CDR2 sequences are SGHAT and FQNNGV. Trimming removed 3 bases from V and 1 base from J, with 9 bases in between.

The gene calls are TRBV19 and TRBJ2-1; D perhaps matches TRBD2 (6 bases). V lost 5 bases and J lost 0, with 14 bases in between. This CDR3 comprises 16 residues. Germline V gene data show CDR1 as LNHDA and CDR2 as SQIVND (reference sequence). In nucleotides, the CDR3 is TGTGCCAGTAGTCCGGGACTCGACGCCTCCTACAATGAGCAGTTCTTC. Its protein is CASSPGLDASYNEQFF.

The table lists this clone with a few counts. This sample also contains other DNA sequences that code for the same CDR3. The rearrangement uses TRBV5-4 and TRBJ2-7; 8 bases line up with TRBD2. V lost 0 bases to trimming and J lost 1 base; unmatched junction nucleotides: 0. Looked up from germline, CDR1 is SGHNT and CDR2 is YYREEE (reference sequence). This CDR3 contains 14 residues. CDR3 region: CASSLAGGSYEQYF. DNA for the CDR3: TGTGCCAGCAGCTTGGCGGGGGGGTCCTACGAGCAGTACTTC.

V gene TRBV5-1 combines with J gene TRBJ2-3, with D possibly matching TRBD2 (7 bases). V lost 5 bases to trimming and J lost 6 bases, with 16 bases between them. CDR3 length: 14 amino acids. Per the germline V gene, CDR1 is SGHRS and CDR2 is YFSETQ. CDR3 bases: TGCGCCAGCAGGGTGGCGGGGGCCGGTGATACGCAGTATTTT. It codes for CASRVAGAGDTQYF.

This chain links TRBV11-2 with TRBJ1-5; D ambiguous. Germline lookup yields CDR1 SGHAT and CDR2 FQNNGV. This CDR3 spans 15 amino acids. V lost 4 bases and J lost 3, with 13 bases in between. The CDR3 bases are TGTGCCAGCAGCTCCCAATCCGGGTTCAATCAGCCCCAGCATTTT. Translated: CASSSQSGFNQPQHF.

This chain connects TRBV27 to TRBJ2-7; 14 nucleotides agree with TRBD2. Germline CDR1 MNHEY, CDR2 SMNVEV (reference sequence). This CDR3 has 14 amino acids. After removal of 8 bases from V and 7 bases from J, the junction contained 7 bases not matched to a gene. DNA for the CDR3: TGTGCCAGCCGCCCGGGACTAGCGGGGGTAGAGCAGTACTTC. As protein: CASRPGLAGVEQYF.

This chain links TRBV6-5 with TRBJ1-3; D possibly corresponds to TRBD1 (6 bases). There are 13 residues in the CDR3. The germline V and J ends were trimmed by 6 bases and 4 bases, with 10 bases remaining between them. CDR1 and CDR2 (germline): MNHEY, SVGAGI. The CDR3 DNA is TGTGCCAGCAGGTCCGACAGGGGAAACACCATATATTTT. It translates to CASRSDRGNTIYF.

This clone was observed once. CDR3: CASSLTGGTEAFF. CDR3 coding DNA: TGTGCCAGCAGCCTAACAGGGGGCACTGAAGCTTTCTTT. This sequence joins TRBV14 and TRBJ1-1; 8 nucleotides line up with TRBD1. This CDR3 contains 13 residues. Germline V gene lookup returns CDR1 SGHDN and CDR2 FVKESK. V gave up 4 bases and J gave up 4 bases; unmatched junction bases: 2.

DNA for the CDR3: TGTGCCAGCAGCAACCTCGGGACTAGTGGACAAGAGACCCAGTACTTC. Its translation is CASSNLGTSGQETQYF. The gene calls are TRBV5-4 and TRBJ2-5, with 8 bases identical to TRBD2. V shed 4 bases and J 2 bases; nucleotides not matched to a gene: 10. The CDR3 length is 16 residues. Per germline, CDR1 SGHNT and CDR2 YYREEE (reference sequence).

V usage is TRBV13 and J usage is TRBJ2-1, with 14 bases lining up with TRBD2. Germline trimming cut 0 bases from V and 4 bases from J; bases unmatched to any gene: 2. CDR1 and CDR2 from the germline V gene are PRHDT and FYEKMQ (reference sequence). This CDR3 has 17 amino acids. CDR3 in amino acids: CASSLGRTSGGYNEQFF. The CDR3 DNA is TGTGCCAGCAGCTTAGGCCGGACTAGCGGGGGGTACAATGAGCAGTTCTTC.

This chain joins TRBV2 and TRBJ1-3; D is uncertain. Trimming left V 3 bases short and J 3 bases short, with 15 bases between. CDR1 SNHLY and CDR2 FYNNEI come from the germline V gene. The CDR3 runs 16 residues. In DNA, the CDR3 is TGTGCCAGCAGTGAGGTCCAGCGCAGTGATGGAAACACCATATATTTT. Translated: CASSEVQRSDGNTIYF.

By share, this clone counts as medium-sized (0.01 to 0.1%). The V call is TRBV5-1, the J call TRBJ1-2, with 8 bases fitting TRBD1. The J segment lost 2 bases and the V segment lost 1 base, leaving 4 bases of the junction unmatched. The CDR3 runs 15 residues. Germline V gene data show CDR1 as SGHRS and CDR2 as YFSETQ. CDR3 region: CASSLLSGGNYGYTF. In nucleotides, the CDR3 is TGCGCCAGCAGCTTGTTGTCAGGGGGCAACTATGGCTACACCTTC.

J is TRBJ2-1 and V is TRBV25-1, with 10 bases matching TRBD1. Trimming removed 3 bases from V and 3 bases from J; junction bases left unmatched: 2. Germline V lookup: CDR1 MGHDK, CDR2 SYGVNS. The CDR3 has 15 residues. DNA of the CDR3: TGTGCCAGCAGTGATGGACAGGGGGACTACAATGAGCAGTTCTTC. Amino acid sequence: CASSDGQGDYNEQFF.

The chain combines TRBV4-2 with TRBJ1-5, with D possibly TRBD1 on 5 matching bases. Germline CDR1 is LGHNA and CDR2 is YNFKEQ. The CDR3 is 13 amino acids. Trimming removed 2 bases at V and 5 bases at J, with 7 bases between. The CDR3 DNA follows: TGTGCCAGCAGCCAACCGGGGGATCAGCCCCAGCATTTT. Translated, it gives CASSQPGDQPQHF.

The chain has TRBV30 and TRBJ2-5; 7 bases line up with TRBD1. The V and J ends lost 2 bases and 1 base, in that order; junction bases with no gene match: 1. The CDR3 has 13 residues. The germline CDR1 and CDR2 sequences are GTSNPN and SVGIG (reference sequence). The CDR3 loop is CAWSKGAQETQYF. The CDR3 coding sequence is TGTGCCTGGAGTAAGGGGGCCCAAGAGACCCAGTACTTC.

V and J are TRBV6-6 and TRBJ2-3; D is perhaps TRBD2 (5 bases). The germline gives CDR1 MNHNY, CDR2 SVGAGI (reference sequence). The CDR3 sequence is 16 residues long. The ends were cut back, 2 bases at V and 1 base at J, with 13 bases in the middle. CDR3 sequence (DNA): TGTGCCAGCAGTTACGTGTCCAGGACTCGCACAGATACGCAGTATTTT. Translated: CASSYVSRTRTDTQYF.

V usage is TRBV21-1 and J usage is TRBJ1-5. TRBV21-1 is tagged as a pseudogene. The CDR3 runs to 13 residues. The CDR3 coding sequence is TGTGCCAGCAGCTCGGGTAGCAATCAGCCCCAGCATTTT. Amino acids: CASSSGSNQPQHF.

The chain uses TRBV2 and TRBJ1-5, with a tentative D call TRBD1 (5 bases). Looked up from germline, CDR1 is SNHLY and CDR2 is FYNNEI. The germline V and J ends were trimmed by 8 bases and 6 bases, with 23 bases remaining between them. The CDR3 sequence is 16 residues long. CDR3: CASRAAGQSGVQPQHF. DNA of the CDR3: TGTGCCAGCCGAGCCGCGGGGCAGAGCGGGGTTCAGCCCCAGCATTTT.

The chain links TRBV28 to TRBJ1-2; TRBD1 matches at 9 bases. The CDR3 runs to 12 residues. V lost 6 bases to trimming and J lost 8 bases; unmatched junction nucleotides: 4. Germline CDR1 reads MDHEN; CDR2 reads SYDVKM. The CDR3 protein is CASSTGGRGYTF. The CDR3 DNA reads as TGTGCCAGCAGCACAGGGGGCCGAGGCTACACCTTC.

The V call is TRBV4-3, the J call TRBJ1-1, with 7 bases fitting TRBD1. After removal of 1 base from V and 1 base from J, the junction contained 6 bases not matched to a gene. CDR1 LGHNA and CDR2 YSLEER come from the germline V gene. This CDR3 region has 16 residues. The CDR3 nucleotides read TGCGCCAGCAGCCAAGGGCCCGGGACAGCGAACACTGAAGCTTTCTTT. Translation gives CASSQGPGTANTEAFF.

The rearrangement links TRBV5-1 to TRBJ2-7; 10 nucleotides agree with TRBD2. J lost 6 bases, V lost 4 bases, and 13 bases had no gene match. The germline CDR1 and CDR2 sequences are SGHRS and YFSETQ. The CDR3 covers 16 residues. The CDR3 protein is CASSPQSGTSVLEQYF. The CDR3 coding sequence is TGCGCCAGCAGCCCCCAATCCGGGACTAGCGTGCTCGAGCAGTACTTC.

The chain recombines TRBV28 with TRBJ1-3; maybe TRBD1 (5 bases). From germline, CDR1 is MDHEN and CDR2 SYDVKM. Deletions cut 2 bases from V and 7 bases from J, with 15 bases between. CDR3 size: 15 residues. The CDR3 region is CASSLGQGFTNTIYF. Written as DNA, the CDR3 is TGTGCCAGCAGTTTAGGGCAGGGTTTTACGAACACCATATATTTT. The full variable domain, with the rest looked up from reference TRBV28 and TRBJ1-3, is DVKVTQSSRYLVKRTGEKVFLECVQDMDHENMFWYRQDPGLGLRLIYFSYDVKMKEKGDIPEGYSVSREKKERFSLILESASTNQTSMYLCASSLGQGFTNTIYFGEGSWLTVV.

V gene TRBV2 combines with J gene TRBJ2-3, with 9 bases fitting TRBD2. V shed 4 bases, J shed 1 base, and the junction held 21 bases outside the gene matches. This CDR3 has 21 residues. Germline V gene lookup returns CDR1 SNHLY and CDR2 FYNNEI. CDR3 residues: CASSVHPGLAPKGEGTDTQYF. DNA for the CDR3: TGTGCCAGCAGTGTCCACCCGGGACTAGCTCCCAAAGGTGAAGGCACAGATACGCAGTATTTT.

The chain couples TRBV2 to TRBJ2-7; D may be TRBD1 (6 bases). Germline V gene lookup returns CDR1 SNHLY and CDR2 FYNNEI. Deletions cut 9 bases from V and 0 bases from J, with 15 bases between. The CDR3 is made up of 14 amino acids. This CDR3 is CASLQGMSSYEQYF. DNA for the CDR3: TGTGCCAGTCTACAGGGCATGAGCTCCTACGAGCAGTACTTC.

This sequence joins TRBV9 and TRBJ2-2; possible D gene TRBD2, 5 bases. The germline CDR1 and CDR2 sequences are SGDLS and YYNGEE. The CDR3 extends over 15 amino acids. The V gene lost 0 bases and the J gene lost 6 bases, with 12 bases spanning the gap. CDR3 loop: CASSVESEDAGELFF. In DNA, the CDR3 is TGTGCCAGCAGCGTAGAGTCGGAGGACGCCGGGGAGCTGTTTTTT.

V usage is TRBV6-5 and J usage is TRBJ2-3; D call uncertain. The CDR3 length is 11 residues. V lost 6 bases to trimming and J lost 6 bases, with 7 bases between them. Per germline, CDR1 MNHEY and CDR2 SVGAGI. The CDR3 is CASRALDTQYF. The CDR3, as DNA: TGTGCCAGCAGGGCCCTGGATACGCAGTATTTT.

The rearrangement uses TRBV4-2 and TRBJ1-5; tentative D call: TRBD1 (5 bases). V was cut by 3 bases and J by 0 bases, with 15 bases left in between. Germline V gene lookup returns CDR1 LGHNA and CDR2 YNFKEQ. The CDR3 consists of 17 residues. In nucleotides, the CDR3 is TGTGCCAGCAGCCAGGTCCCGGGGGGGGATAGCAATCAGCCCCAGCATTTT. It specifies CASSQVPGGDSNQPQHF.

In this sample, this clone turned up once. The chain combines TRBV18 with TRBJ2-1; 7 nucleotides match TRBD1. Germline CDR1 reads KGHSH; CDR2 reads LQKENI. CDR3 size: 18 residues. V dropped 3 bases and J dropped 3; count of bases not matched to a gene: 14. CDR3 nucleotide sequence: TGTGCCAGCTCACCTAGGGAAGGCAGGGGGATTTTCTACAATGAGCAGTTCTTC. This sequence encodes CASSPREGRGIFYNEQFF.

On this clone itself: Other DNA sequences within the sample encode an identical CDR3. The chain employs TRBV7-8 and TRBJ2-7; D gene ambiguous. The germline gives CDR1 SGHVS, CDR2 FQNEAQ. The V end lost 5 bases, the J end lost 0 bases, and 5 bases lay between the germline ends. CDR3 length equals 12 residues. The CDR3 bases are TGTGCCAGCAGCCCTAGCTCCTACGAGCAGTACTTC. It is translated as CASSPSSYEQYF.